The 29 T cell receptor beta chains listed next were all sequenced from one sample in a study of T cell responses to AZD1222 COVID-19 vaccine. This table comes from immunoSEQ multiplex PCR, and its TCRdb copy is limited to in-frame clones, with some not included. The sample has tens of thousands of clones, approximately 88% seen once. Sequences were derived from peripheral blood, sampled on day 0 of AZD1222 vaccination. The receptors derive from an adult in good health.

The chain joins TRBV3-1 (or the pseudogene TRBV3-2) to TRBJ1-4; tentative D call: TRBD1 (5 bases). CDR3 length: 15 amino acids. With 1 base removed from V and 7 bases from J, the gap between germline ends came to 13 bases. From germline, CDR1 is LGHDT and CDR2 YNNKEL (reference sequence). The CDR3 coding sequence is TGTGCCAGCAGCCAAGGGCCTCAGGGAGGTGAAAAACTGTTTTTT. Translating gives CASSQGPQGGEKLFF.

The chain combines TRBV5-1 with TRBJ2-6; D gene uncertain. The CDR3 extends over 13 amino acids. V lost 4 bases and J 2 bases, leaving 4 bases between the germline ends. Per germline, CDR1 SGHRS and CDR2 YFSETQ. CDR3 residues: CASSPPGANVLTF. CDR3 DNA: TGCGCCAGCAGCCCCCCTGGGGCCAACGTCCTGACTTTC.

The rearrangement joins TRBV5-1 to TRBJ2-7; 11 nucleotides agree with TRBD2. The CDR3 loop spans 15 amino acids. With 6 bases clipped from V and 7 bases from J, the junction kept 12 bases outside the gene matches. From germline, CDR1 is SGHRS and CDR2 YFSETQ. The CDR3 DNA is TGCGCCAGCAAGGCGGGACCGGGACTAGCGGTTGAGCAGTACTTC. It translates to CASKAGPGLAVEQYF.

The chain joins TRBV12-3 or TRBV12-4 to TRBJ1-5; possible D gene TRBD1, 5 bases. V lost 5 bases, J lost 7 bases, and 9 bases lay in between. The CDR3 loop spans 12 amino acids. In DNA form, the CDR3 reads TGTGCCAGCAGTCTCGACAGACAGCCCCAGCATTTT. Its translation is CASSLDRQPQHF.

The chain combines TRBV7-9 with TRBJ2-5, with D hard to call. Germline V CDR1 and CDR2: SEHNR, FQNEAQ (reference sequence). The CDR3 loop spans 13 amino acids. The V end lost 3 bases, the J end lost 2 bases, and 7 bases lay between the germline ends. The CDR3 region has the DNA TGTGCCAGCAGCTTCTTGGGGCAAGAGACCCAGTACTTC. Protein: CASSFLGQETQYF.

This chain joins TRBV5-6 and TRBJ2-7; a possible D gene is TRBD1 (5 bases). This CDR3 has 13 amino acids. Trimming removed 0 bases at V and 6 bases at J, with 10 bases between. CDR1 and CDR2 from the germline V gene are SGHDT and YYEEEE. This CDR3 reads CASSLAGKSEQYF. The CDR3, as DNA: TGTGCCAGCAGCTTGGCAGGGAAGTCCGAGCAGTACTTC.

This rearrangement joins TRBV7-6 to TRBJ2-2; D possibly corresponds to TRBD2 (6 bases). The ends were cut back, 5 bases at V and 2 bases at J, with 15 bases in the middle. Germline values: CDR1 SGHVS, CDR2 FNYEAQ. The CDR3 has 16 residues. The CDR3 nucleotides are TGTGCCAGCAGCCGGAGGGGATTCCCCAACACCGGGGAGCTGTTTTTT. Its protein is CASSRRGFPNTGELFF.

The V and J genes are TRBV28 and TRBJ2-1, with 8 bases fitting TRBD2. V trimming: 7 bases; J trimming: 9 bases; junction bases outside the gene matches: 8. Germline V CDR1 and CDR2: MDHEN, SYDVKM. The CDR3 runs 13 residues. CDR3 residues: CASTGGHQGEQFF. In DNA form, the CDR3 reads TGTGCCAGCACGGGAGGGCATCAGGGTGAGCAGTTCTTC.

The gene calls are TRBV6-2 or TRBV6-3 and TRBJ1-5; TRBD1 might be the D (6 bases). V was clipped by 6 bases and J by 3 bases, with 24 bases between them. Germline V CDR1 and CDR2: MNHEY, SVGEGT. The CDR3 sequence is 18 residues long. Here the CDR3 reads CASSGTLREKGPNQPQHF. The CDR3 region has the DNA TGTGCCAGCAGCGGGACACTAAGGGAAAAGGGCCCCAATCAGCCCCAGCATTTT.

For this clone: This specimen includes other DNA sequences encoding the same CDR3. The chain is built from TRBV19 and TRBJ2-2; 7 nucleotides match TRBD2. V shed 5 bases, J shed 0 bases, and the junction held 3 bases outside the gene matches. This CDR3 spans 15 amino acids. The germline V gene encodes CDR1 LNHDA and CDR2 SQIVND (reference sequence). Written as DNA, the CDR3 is TGTGCCAGTAGTCCGGGGACTACGAACACCGGGGAGCTGTTTTTT. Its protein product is CASSPGTTNTGELFF.

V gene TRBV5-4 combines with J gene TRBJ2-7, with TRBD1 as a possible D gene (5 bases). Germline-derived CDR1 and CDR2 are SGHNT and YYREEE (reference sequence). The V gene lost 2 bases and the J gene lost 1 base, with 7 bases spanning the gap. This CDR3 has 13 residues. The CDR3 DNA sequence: TGTGCCAGCAGCTTTGACAGTTCCTACGAGCAGTACTTC. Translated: CASSFDSSYEQYF.

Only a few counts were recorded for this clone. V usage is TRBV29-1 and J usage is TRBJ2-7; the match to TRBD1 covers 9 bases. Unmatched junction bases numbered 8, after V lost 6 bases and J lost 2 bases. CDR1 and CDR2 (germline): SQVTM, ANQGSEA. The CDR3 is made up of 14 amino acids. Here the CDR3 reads CSVHGGQGAYEQYF. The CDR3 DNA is TGCAGCGTCCACGGGGGACAGGGCGCCTACGAGCAGTACTTC.

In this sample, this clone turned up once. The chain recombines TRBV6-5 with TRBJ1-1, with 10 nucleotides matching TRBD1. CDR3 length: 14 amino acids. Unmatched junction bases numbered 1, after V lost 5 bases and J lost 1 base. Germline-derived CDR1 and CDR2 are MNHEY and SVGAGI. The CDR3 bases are TGTGCCAGCAGTAGGGACAGGGGGAACACTGAAGCTTTCTTT. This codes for CASSRDRGNTEAFF.

The CDR3 coding sequence is TGTGCCAGCAGCCGCGGACTCAATGAAAAACTGTTTTTT. Encoded protein: CASSRGLNEKLFF. The V and J genes are TRBV14 and TRBJ1-4; the D is unclear. The V and J ends lost 4 bases and 5 bases respectively, with 8 bases between them. Germline loops: CDR1 SGHDN, CDR2 FVKESK. The CDR3 has 13 residues.

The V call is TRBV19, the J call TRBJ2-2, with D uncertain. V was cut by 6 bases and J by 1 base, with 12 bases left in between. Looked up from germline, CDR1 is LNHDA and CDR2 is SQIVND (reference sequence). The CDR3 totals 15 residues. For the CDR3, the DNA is TGTGCCAGTAGGCCCTACGAACTGAACACCGGGGAGCTGTTTTTT. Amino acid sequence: CASRPYELNTGELFF.

CDR3 amino acids: CASSLDGGANTEAFF. The CDR3 DNA sequence: TGTGCCAGCAGCTTAGATGGGGGGGCAAACACTGAAGCTTTCTTT. The chain is built from TRBV11-2 and TRBJ1-1; D is possibly TRBD1 (6 bases). This CDR3 is 15 amino acids long. V shed 0 bases and J shed 2 bases, with 10 bases lying between them. Germline V CDR1 and CDR2: SGHAT, FQNNGV.

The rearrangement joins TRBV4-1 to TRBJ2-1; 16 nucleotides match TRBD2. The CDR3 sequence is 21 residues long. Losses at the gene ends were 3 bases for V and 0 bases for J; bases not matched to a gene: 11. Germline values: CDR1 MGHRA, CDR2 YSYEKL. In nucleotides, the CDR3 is TGCGCCAGCAGCCAGCTACCGGGACTAGCGGGAGGGCCGAGCTCCTACAATGAGCAGTTCTTC. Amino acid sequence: CASSQLPGLAGGPSSYNEQFF.

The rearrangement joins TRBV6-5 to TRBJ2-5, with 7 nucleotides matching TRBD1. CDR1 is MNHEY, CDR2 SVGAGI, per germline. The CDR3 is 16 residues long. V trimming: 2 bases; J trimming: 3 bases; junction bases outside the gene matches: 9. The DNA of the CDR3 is TGTGCCAGCAGTTACCGCGCATCAGGGGGAAAAGAGACCCAGTACTTC. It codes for CASSYRASGGKETQYF.

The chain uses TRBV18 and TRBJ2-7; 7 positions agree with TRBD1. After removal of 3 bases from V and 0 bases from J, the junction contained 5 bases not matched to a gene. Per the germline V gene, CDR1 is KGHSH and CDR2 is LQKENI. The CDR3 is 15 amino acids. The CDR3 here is CASSPRQGSSYEQYF. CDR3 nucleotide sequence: TGTGCCAGCTCACCCCGACAGGGAAGCTCCTACGAGCAGTACTTC.

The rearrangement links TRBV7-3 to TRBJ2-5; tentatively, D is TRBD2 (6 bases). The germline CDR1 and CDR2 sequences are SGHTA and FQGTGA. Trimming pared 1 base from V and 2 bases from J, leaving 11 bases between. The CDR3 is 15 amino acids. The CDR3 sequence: CASSLIGGRQETQYF. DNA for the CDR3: TGTGCCAGCAGCTTAATTGGGGGGAGACAAGAGACCCAGTACTTC.

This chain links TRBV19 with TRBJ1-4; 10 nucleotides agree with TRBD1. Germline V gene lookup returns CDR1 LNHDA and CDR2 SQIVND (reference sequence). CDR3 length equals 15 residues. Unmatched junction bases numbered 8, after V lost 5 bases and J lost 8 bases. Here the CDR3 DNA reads TGTGCCAGTAGTCCCCGGACAGGGGGGAGCGAAAAACTGTTTTTT. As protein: CASSPRTGGSEKLFF.

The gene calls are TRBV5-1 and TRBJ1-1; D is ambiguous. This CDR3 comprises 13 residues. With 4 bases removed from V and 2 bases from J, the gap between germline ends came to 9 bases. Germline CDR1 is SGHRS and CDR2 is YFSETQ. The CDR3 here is CASSGLINTEAFF. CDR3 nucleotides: TGCGCCAGCAGCGGACTGATAAACACTGAAGCTTTCTTT.

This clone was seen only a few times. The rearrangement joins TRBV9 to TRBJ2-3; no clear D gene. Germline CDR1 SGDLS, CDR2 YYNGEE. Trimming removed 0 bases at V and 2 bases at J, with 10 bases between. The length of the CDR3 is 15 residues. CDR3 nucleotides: TGTGCCAGCAGCGTAGCTTATCGTTTCACAGATACGCAGTATTTT. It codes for CASSVAYRFTDTQYF.

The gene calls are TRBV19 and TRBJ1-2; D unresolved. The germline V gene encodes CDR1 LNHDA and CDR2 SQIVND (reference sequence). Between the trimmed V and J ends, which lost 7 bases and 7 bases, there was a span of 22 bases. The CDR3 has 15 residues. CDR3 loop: CASTEQDRVLGGYTF. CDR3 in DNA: TGTGCCAGTACCGAACAAGACCGAGTATTGGGTGGCTACACCTTC.

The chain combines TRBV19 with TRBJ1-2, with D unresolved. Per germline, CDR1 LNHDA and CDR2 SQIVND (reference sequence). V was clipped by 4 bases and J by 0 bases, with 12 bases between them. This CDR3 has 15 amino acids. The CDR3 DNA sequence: TGTGCCAGTAGTAAATCCCGGGAGGCTAACTATGGCTACACCTTC. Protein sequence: CASSKSREANYGYTF.

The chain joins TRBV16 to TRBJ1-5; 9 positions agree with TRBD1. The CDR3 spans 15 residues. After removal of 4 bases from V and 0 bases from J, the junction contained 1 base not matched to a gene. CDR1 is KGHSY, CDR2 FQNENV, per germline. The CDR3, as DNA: TGTGCCAGCAGCCGGACAGGGGATAGCAATCAGCCCCAGCATTTT. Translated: CASSRTGDSNQPQHF.

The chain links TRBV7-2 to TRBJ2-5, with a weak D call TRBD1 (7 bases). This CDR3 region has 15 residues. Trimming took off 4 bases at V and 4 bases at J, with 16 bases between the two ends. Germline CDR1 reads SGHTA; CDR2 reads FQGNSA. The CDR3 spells CASSSGGGKGETQYF. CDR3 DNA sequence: TGTGCCAGCAGCTCAGGGGGAGGAAAGGGAGAGACCCAGTACTTC.

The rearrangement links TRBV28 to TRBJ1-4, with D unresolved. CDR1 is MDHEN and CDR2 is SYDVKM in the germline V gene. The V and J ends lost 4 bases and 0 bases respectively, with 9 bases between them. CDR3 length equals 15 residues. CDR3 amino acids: CASSSATATNEKLFF. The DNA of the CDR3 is TGTGCCAGCAGTTCAGCCACTGCAACTAATGAAAAACTGTTTTTT.

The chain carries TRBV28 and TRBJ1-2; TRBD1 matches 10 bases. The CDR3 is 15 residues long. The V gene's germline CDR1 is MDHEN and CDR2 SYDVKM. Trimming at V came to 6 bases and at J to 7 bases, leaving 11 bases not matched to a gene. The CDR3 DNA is TGTGCCAGCAGCCCCGGTGGGACAGGGGTTATTGGCTACACCTTC. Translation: CASSPGGTGVIGYTF.